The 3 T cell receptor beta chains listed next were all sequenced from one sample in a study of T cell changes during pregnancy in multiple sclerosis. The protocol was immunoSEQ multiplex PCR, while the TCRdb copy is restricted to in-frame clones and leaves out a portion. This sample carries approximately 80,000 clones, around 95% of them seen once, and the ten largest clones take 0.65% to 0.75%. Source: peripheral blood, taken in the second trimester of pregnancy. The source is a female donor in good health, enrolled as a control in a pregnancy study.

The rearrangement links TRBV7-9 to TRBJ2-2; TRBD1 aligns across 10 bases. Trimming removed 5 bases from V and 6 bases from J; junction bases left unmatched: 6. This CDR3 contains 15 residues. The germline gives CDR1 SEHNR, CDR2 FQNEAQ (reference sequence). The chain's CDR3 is CASSPPGTGAGELFF. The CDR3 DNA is TGTGCCAGCAGCCCCCCCGGGACAGGGGCCGGGGAGCTGTTTTTT.

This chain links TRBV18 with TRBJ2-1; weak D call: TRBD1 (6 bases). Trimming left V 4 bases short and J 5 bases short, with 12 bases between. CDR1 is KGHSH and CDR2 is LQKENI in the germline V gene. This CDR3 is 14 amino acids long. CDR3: CASSRSRQDNEQFF. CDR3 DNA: TGTGCCAGCTCACGTTCTCGACAGGACAATGAGCAGTTCTTC.

CDR3 nucleotide sequence: TGTGCCAGCACAGGGGGCATCTGGGCCACTGAAGCTTTCTTT. Translation: CASTGGIWATEAFF. The chain employs TRBV6-5 and TRBJ1-1; TRBD1 matches at 8 bases. With 7 bases clipped from V and 4 bases from J, the junction kept 8 bases outside the gene matches. This CDR3 comprises 14 residues. The germline V gene encodes CDR1 MNHEY and CDR2 SVGAGI.